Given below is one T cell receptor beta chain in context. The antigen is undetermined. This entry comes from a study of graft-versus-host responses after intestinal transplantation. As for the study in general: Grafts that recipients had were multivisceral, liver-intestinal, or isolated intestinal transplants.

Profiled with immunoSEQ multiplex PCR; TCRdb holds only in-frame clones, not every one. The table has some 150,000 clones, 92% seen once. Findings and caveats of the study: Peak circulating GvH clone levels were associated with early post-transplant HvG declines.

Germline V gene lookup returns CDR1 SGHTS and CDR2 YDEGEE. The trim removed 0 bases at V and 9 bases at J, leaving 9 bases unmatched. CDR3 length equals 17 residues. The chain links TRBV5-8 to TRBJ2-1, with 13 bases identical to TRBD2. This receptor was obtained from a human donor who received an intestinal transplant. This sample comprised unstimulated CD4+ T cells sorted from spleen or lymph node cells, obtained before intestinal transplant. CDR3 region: CASSLGGLAGPGGEQFF. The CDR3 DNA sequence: TGTGCCAGCAGCTTGGGGGGACTAGCGGGACCAGGTGGTGAGCAGTTCTTC.